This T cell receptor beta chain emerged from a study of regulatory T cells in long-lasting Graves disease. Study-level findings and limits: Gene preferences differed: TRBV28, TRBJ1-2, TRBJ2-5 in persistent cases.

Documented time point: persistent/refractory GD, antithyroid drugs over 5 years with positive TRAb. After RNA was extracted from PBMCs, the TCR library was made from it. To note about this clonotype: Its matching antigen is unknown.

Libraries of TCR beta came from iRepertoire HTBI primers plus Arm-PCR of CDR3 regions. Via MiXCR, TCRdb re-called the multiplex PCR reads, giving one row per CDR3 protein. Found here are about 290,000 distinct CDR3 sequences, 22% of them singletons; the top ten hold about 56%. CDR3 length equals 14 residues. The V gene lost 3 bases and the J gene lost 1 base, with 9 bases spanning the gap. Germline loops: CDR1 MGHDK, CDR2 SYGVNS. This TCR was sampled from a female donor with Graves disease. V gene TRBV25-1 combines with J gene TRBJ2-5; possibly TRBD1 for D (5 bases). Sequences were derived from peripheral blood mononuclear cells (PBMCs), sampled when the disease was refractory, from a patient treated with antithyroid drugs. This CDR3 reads CASSDFGAQETQYF. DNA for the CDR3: TGTGCCAGCAGTGATTTTGGGGCCCAAGAGACCCAGTACTTC.